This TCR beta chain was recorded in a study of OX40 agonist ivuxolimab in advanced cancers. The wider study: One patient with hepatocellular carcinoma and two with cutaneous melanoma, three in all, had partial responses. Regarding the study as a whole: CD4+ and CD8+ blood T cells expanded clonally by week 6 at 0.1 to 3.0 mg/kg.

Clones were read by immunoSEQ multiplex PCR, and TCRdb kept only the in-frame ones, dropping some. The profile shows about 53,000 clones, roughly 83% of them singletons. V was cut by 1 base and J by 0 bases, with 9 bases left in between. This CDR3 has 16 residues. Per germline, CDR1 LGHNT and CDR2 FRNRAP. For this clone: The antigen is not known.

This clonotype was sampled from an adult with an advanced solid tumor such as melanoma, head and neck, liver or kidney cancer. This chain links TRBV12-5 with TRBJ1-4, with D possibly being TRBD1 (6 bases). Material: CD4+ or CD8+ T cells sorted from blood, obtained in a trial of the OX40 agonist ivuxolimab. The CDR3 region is CASGLAQGATNEKLFF. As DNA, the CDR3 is TGTGCTAGTGGTTTGGCACAGGGAGCAACTAATGAAAAACTGTTTTTT.